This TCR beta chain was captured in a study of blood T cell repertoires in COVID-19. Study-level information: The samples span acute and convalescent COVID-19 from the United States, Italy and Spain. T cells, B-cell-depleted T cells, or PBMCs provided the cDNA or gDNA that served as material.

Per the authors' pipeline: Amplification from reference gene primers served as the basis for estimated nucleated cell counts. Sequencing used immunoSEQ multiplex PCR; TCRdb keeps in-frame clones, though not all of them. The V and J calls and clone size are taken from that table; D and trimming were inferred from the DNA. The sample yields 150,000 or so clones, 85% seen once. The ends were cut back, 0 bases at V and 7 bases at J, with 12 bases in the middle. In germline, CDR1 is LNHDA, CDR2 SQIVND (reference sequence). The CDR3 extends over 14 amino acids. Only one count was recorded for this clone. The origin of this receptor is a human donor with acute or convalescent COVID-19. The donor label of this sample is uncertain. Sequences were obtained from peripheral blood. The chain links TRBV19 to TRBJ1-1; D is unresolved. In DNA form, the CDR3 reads TGTGCCAGTAGTATAGATCTGAGGGTACGTGAAGCTTTCTTT. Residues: CASSIDLRVREAFF.